The 7 T cell receptor beta chains listed next were all sequenced from one sample in a study of regulatory T cells in long-lasting Graves disease. The authors built TCR beta libraries using iRepertoire HTBI primers and Arm-PCR of CDR3 regions. MiXCR, run by TCRdb on the multiplex PCR reads, gives a single entry per CDR3 protein. In the table there are 350,000 to 500,000 distinct CDR3 sequences, roughly 15% of which are singletons. Time point reported: newly diagnosed GD, antithyroid drugs for less than 3 months. The TCR library was made from RNA extracted from PBMCs. The same sample was also used in a study of T cells in Graves' hyperthyroidism and ophthalmopathy.

Sequencing used peripheral blood mononuclear cells (PBMCs), obtained at new diagnosis, from a patient treated with antithyroid drugs. The receptor source for this set is a woman in her late teens or twenties with Graves disease.

This clonotype appeared many times. The chain couples TRBV11-3 to TRBJ2-1; 9 bases map to TRBD2. This CDR3 is 15 amino acids long. V trimming: 4 bases; J trimming: 6 bases; junction bases outside the gene matches: 7. Germline V gives CDR1 SGHNT, CDR2 YENEEA. In DNA, the CDR3 is TGTGCCAGCAGCTATAGCGGGAGTCACCCCAATGAGCAGTTCTTC. It encodes CASSYSGSHPNEQFF.

There are many counts of this clonotype. The rearrangement links TRBV11-3 to TRBJ1-2; D unresolved. V shed 1 base and J shed 3 bases, with 9 bases lying between them. CDR3 length equals 14 residues. Germline CDR1 SGHNT, CDR2 YENEEA. CDR3 loop: CASSLGPMDYGYTF. CDR3 nucleotide sequence: TGTGCCAGCAGCTTAGGTCCGATGGACTATGGCTACACCTTC.

In this sample, this clonotype turned up a few times. The chain uses TRBV10-2 and TRBJ2-7, with D perhaps TRBD1 (5 bases). Germline CDR1 reads WSHSY; CDR2 reads SAAADI. This CDR3 spans 14 amino acids. V dropped 7 bases and J dropped 0 bases, with 13 bases sitting between them. DNA of the CDR3: TGCGCCAGCATTCCAGGGTCTCACTCCTACGAGCAGTACTTC. This encodes CASIPGSHSYEQYF.

The chain joins TRBV12-3 or TRBV12-4 to TRBJ1-5; the match to TRBD1 covers 7 bases. The CDR3 is 15 amino acids. After removal of 6 bases from V and 4 bases from J, the junction contained 9 bases not matched to a gene. CDR3 bases: TGTGCCAGCAGCTCACCAGGGGGTGAAAATCAGCCCCAGCATTTT. It encodes CASSSPGGENQPQHF.

Points on this clonotype: The germline gene is not matched at one end of the junction; a read error may be the cause. This sequence joins TRBV24-1 and TRBJ2-5; D remains unclear. CDR1 and CDR2 from the germline V gene are KGHDR and SFDVKD. This CDR3 spans 13 amino acids. The CDR3 region has the DNA TGTGTCACCAGTGATTTGGATGGAGAGACCCAGTACTTC. Translating it yields CVTSDLDGETQYF.

This clonotype was counted many times. The chain joins TRBV7-3 to TRBJ2-5, with 7 bases matching TRBD1. This CDR3 is 14 amino acids long. V gave up 6 bases and J gave up 1 base; unmatched junction bases: 5. Germline V CDR1 and CDR2: SGHTA, FQGTGA. The CDR3 sequence: CASSRTGRQETQYF. The CDR3 bases are TGTGCCAGCAGTCGGACAGGCCGCCAAGAGACCCAGTACTTC.

Worth noting for this clonotype: An end of the junction differs from the germline gene, which may be a read error. The chain joins TRBV6-1 to TRBJ1-2; 7 bases line up with TRBD1. Germline-derived CDR1 and CDR2 are MNHNS and SASEGT. The length of the CDR3 is 13 residues. The CDR3 nucleotides are TGTGCCAGCAGGGAAGGACAGGTCTATGGCTACACCTTC. The encoded protein is CASREGQVYGYTF.